This is a list of T cell receptor beta chains from one sample in a study of blood T cell repertoires in COVID-19. Profiled with immunoSEQ multiplex PCR; TCRdb holds only in-frame clones, not every one. The sample includes 75,000 to 80,000 clones, 88% seen only once; the top ten take around 9%. Sequenced: peripheral blood. The receptors stem from a human donor in a cohort sampled during active COVID-19. CDR3s include the opening cysteine and the closing phenylalanine or tryptophan. A D gene is named only where the DNA matches it firmly. Clone sizes are given selectively: once, few, many, or a class where the clone is expanded.

D gene	V gene	J gene	clone size	CDR3 protein	CDR3 DNA
TRBD2	TRBV6-6	TRBJ2-3	-	CASSLELAGGTDTQYF	TGTGCCAGCAGTCTCGAACTAGCGGGAGGCACAGATACGCAGTATTTT
-	TRBV15	TRBJ2-7	-	CATSARQGGVYEQYF	TGTGCCACCAGCGCACGACAGGGAGGAGTTTATGAGCAGTACTTC
-	TRBV2	TRBJ1-3	-	CASRTVIGYSGNTIYF	TGTGCCAGCAGGACAGTGATCGGTTACTCTGGAAACACCATATATTTT
-	TRBV5-1	TRBJ2-1	-	CASSLGTDNEQFF	TGCGCCAGCAGCCTAGGGACTGACAATGAGCAGTTCTTC
-	TRBV4-2	TRBJ1-3	-	CASSQRARELRNTIYF	TGTGCCAGCAGCCAGCGCGCCCGGGAGCTGCGAAACACCATATATTTT
TRBD1	TRBV5-8	TRBJ2-5	-	CASSLYLGTGELETQYF	TGTGCCAGCAGCTTGTATCTCGGGACAGGGGAGCTAGAGACCCAGTACTTC
TRBD2	TRBV19	TRBJ2-1	once	CASAYDGEGGEQFF	TGTGCCAGTGCCTACGATGGGGAGGGTGGTGAGCAGTTCTTC
TRBD1	TRBV9	TRBJ1-2	-	CASSSTRLSREDRAVLVDYTF	TGTGCCAGCAGCTCCACCCGGCTCAGCCGCGAAGACAGGGCGGTACTGGTAGACTACACCTTC
TRBD1	TRBV5-1	TRBJ1-1	-	CASRYDSTGYTEAFF	TGCGCCAGCAGATACGATTCGACAGGGTACACTGAAGCTTTCTTT
TRBD1	TRBV5-8	TRBJ2-7	few	CASSRWGQGAYEQYF	TGTGCCAGCAGCCGTTGGGGACAGGGTGCCTACGAGCAGTACTTC
-	TRBV5-4	TRBJ1-1	-	CASSRGHPNTEAFF	TGTGCCAGCAGCCGGGGACATCCGAACACTGAAGCTTTCTTT
-	TRBV6-2/TRBV6-3	TRBJ2-2	-	CASSYGQVNTGELFF	TGTGCCAGCAGTTACGGGCAGGTGAACACCGGGGAGCTGTTTTTT
-	TRBV5-4	TRBJ2-5	-	CASSRTGGEETQYF	TGTGCCAGCAGTCGAACAGGGGGGGAAGAGACCCAGTACTTC
TRBD2	TRBV9	TRBJ2-2	-	CASSWGLAGNKRELFF	TGTGCCAGCAGCTGGGGACTAGCGGGGAACAAGCGGGAGCTGTTTTTT
-	TRBV6-5	TRBJ2-5	-	CASSWRYQETQYF	TGTGCCAGCAGTTGGAGATACCAAGAGACCCAGTACTTC
TRBD1	TRBV5-8	TRBJ1-2	-	CASSLGTGPSNYGYTF	TGTGCCAGCAGCTTGGGGACAGGGCCTTCGAACTATGGCTACACCTTC
-	TRBV5-1	TRBJ2-3	-	CASSAALGLAFADTQYF	TGCGCCAGCAGCGCGGCCCTAGGGCTAGCGTTCGCAGATACGCAGTATTTT
-	TRBV7-3	TRBJ1-1	-	CASSLTDRRAEAFF	TGTGCCAGCAGCTTAACGGACCGGAGGGCTGAAGCTTTCTTT
TRBD1	TRBV5-1	TRBJ1-1	-	CASSLTGGDTEAFF	TGCGCCAGCAGCTTAACAGGGGGGGACACTGAAGCTTTCTTT
TRBD2	TRBV19	TRBJ2-7	-	CASSVSGGANEQYF	TGTGCCAGTAGTGTAAGCGGGGGGGCCAACGAGCAGTACTTC
TRBD2	TRBV11-3	TRBJ2-7	-	CASSFRLAGGTYEQYF	TGTGCCAGCAGCTTTAGACTAGCGGGGGGTACCTACGAGCAGTACTTC
TRBD1	TRBV19	TRBJ1-4	-	CASSIRTGTTWGEKLFF	TGTGCCAGTAGTATTCGGACAGGGACTACATGGGGTGAAAAACTGTTTTTT
-	TRBV7-8	TRBJ1-1	-	CASSSRGGRAFF	TGTGCCAGCAGCTCCAGAGGGGGTAGGGCTTTCTTT
-	TRBV19	TRBJ2-1	-	CASSIDRGTVYNEQFF	TGTGCCAGTAGTATAGATCGGGGGACCGTGTACAATGAGCAGTTCTTC
-	TRBV29-1	TRBJ1-2	-	CSVEVSGTGGRINYGYTF	TGCAGCGTTGAAGTCAGTGGGACGGGAGGACGGATTAACTATGGCTACACCTTC
TRBD2	TRBV28	TRBJ2-5	-	CASSFRRLAGGLGETQYF	TGTGCCAGCAGTTTCCGTAGACTAGCGGGGGGATTGGGGGAGACCCAGTACTTC
TRBD1	TRBV5-8	TRBJ2-2	-	CASSLDRGLTGELFF	TGTGCCAGCAGCTTGGACAGGGGGTTGACCGGGGAGCTGTTTTTT
TRBD1	TRBV6-5	TRBJ1-5	-	CASSTTGGNQPQHF	TGTGCCAGCAGTACGACAGGGGGCAATCAGCCCCAGCATTTT
TRBD2	TRBV27	TRBJ2-1	-	CASSWSGLAGAVSYNEQFF	TGTGCCAGCAGTTGGTCGGGACTAGCGGGGGCGGTCTCCTACAATGAGCAGTTCTTC
-	TRBV6-4	TRBJ2-6	-	CASTSTGLGSPGANVLTF	TGTGCCAGCACCTCGACGGGACTTGGATCCCCTGGGGCCAACGTCCTGACTTTC